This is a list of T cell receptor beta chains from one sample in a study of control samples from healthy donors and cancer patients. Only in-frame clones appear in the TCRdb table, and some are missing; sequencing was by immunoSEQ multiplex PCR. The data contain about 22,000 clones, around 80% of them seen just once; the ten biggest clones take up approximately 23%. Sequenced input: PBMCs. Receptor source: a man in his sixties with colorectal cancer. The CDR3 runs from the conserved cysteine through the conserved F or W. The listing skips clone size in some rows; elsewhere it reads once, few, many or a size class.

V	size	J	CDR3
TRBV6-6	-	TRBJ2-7	CASSYPDRGFYEQYF
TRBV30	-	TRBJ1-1	CAWGGQRTAFF
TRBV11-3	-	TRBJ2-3	CASSSGGTGATLASTDTQYF
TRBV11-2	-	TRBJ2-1	CASSLAAGSSYNEQFF
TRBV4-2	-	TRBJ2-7	CASSQHSGGAYEQYF
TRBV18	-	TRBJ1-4	CASSPARGVNEKLFF
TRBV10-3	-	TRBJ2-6	CATQGGSGANVLTF
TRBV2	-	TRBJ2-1	CAGRAGTINNEQFF
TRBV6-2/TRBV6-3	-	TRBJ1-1	CASSGQYPEAFF
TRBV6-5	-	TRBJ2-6	CASSYSTGTGANVLTF
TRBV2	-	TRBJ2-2	CASSETGLYTGELFF
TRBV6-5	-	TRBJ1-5	CASSTTGTGPQPQHF
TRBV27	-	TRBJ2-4	CASSLSGQLAKNIQYF
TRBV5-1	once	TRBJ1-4	CASSLVVDSGIGKLFF
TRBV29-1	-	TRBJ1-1	CSVDGGLTEAFF
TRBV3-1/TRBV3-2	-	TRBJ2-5	CASSQDREETQYF
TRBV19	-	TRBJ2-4	CASTHGLAGTKNIQYF
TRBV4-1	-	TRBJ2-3	CASSQVAERGRTDTQYF
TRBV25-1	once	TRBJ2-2	CASSELAVPTSNTGELFF
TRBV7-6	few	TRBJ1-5	CASSYRINQPQHF
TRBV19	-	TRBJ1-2	CASSIGTGYGYTF
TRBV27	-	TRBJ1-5	CASSFRGRNQPQHF
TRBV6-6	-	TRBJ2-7	CASSYSLPYEQYF
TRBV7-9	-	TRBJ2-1	CASSSEDEQFF
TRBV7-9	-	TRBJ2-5	CASRTTEETQYF
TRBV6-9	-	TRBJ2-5	CASSYLAGGPGTQYF
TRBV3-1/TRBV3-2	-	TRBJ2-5	CASSQESTETQYF
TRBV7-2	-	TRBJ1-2	CASSSRDRGNYGYTF
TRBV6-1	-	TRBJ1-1	CASSEDRGFAAFF
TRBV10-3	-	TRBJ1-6	CAISGGQGDNSPLHF
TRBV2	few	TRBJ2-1	CASSVETVGVNEQFF
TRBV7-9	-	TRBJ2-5	CASSSSGTGSQETQYF
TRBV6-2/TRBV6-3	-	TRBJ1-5	CASSYIGGRVTQHF
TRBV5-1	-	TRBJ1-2	CASSLAQTGHGYTF
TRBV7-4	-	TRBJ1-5	CASPSCWAQHF
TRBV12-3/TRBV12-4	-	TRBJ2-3	CASSFGSRFSHF
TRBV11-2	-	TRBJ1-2	CASSQDTLNYGYTF
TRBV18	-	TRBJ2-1	CASSYGGTNYNEQFF
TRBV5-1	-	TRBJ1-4	CASSPGQSEKLFF
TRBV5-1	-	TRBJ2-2	CASSDSWGGTANTGELFF
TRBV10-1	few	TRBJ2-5	CASSAGVQETQYF
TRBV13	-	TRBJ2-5	CASSSSREGGSETQYF
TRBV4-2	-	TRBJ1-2	CASSHPEDLYGYTF
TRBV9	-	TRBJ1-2	CASSVESIIGQLFYGYTF
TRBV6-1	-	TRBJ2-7	CASSDSDYEQYF
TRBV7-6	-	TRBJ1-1	CASLPGQGRMNTEAFF
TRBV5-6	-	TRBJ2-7	CASSLEWKREDEQYF
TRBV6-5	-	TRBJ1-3	CASSAEFSGNTIYF
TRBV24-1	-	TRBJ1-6	CATSPRAGGGPPLHF
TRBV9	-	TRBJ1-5	CASSIGPTQPQHF
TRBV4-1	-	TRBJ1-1	CASSQAGQERSEAFF
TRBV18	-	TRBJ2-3	CASSPIVAGGQTDTQYF
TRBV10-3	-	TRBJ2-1	CAIRDRTYNEQFF
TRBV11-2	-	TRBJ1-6	CASSFDRDNSPLHF
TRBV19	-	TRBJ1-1	CASSILQNTEAFF
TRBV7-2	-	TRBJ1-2	CASSPGPQGGYTF
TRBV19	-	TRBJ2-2	CASSMTGNTGELFF
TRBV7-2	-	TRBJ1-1	CASSLIMDTEAFF
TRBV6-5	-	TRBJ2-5	CASSYSDSRKETQYF
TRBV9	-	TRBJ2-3	CASSVGASGVADTQYF